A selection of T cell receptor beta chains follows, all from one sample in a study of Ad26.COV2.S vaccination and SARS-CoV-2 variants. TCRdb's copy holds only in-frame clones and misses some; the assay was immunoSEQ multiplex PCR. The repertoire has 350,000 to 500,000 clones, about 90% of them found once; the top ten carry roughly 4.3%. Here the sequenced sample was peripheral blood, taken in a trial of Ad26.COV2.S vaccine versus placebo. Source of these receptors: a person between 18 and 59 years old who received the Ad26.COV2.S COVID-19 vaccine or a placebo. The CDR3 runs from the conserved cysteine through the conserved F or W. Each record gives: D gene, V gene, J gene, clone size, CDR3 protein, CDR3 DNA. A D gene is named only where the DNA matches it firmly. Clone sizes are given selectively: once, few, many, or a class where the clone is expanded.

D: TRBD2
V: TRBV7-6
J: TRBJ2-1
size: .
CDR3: CASSVLAGANNEQFF
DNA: TGTGCCAGCAGCGTACTAGCGGGAGCGAACAATGAGCAGTTCTTC

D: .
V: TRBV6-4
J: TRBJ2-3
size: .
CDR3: CASSPEVTDTQYF
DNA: TGTGCCAGCAGTCCAGAGGTCACAGATACGCAGTATTTT

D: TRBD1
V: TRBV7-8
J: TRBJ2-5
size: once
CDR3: CASSLSRTPGTGSPETQYF
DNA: TGTGCCAGCAGCTTATCCCGCACGCCAGGGACAGGGTCCCCCGAGACCCAGTACTTC

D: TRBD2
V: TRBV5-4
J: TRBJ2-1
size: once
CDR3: CASSLTRGGFGEQFF
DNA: TGTGCCAGCAGCTTGACGCGGGGGGGGTTCGGTGAGCAGTTCTTC

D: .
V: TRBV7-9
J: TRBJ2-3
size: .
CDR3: CASSLESDTDTQYF
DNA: TGTGCCAGCAGCTTAGAATCAGACACAGATACGCAGTATTTT

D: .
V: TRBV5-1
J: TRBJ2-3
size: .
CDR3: CASSLKGEGQYF
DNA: TGCGCCAGCAGCTTAAAGGGTGAAGGGCAGTATTTT

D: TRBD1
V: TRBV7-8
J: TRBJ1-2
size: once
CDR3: CASSFGTDYYGYTF
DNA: TGTGCCAGCAGCTTCGGGACAGATTACTATGGCTACACCTTC

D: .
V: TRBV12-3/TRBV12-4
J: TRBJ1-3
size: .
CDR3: CASSFSSGNTIYF
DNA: TGTGCCAGCAGTTTCTCCTCTGGAAACACCATATATTTT

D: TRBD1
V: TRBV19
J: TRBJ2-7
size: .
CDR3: CASSLDRDYEQYF
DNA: TGTGCCAGTAGTCTTGACAGGGACTACGAGCAGTACTTC

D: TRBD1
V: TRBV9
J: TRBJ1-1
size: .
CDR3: CASSTQTGGTEAFF
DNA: TGTGCCAGCAGCACACAGACAGGGGGCACTGAAGCTTTCTTT